These T cell receptor beta chains were read from a single sample in a study of blood T cell repertoires in COVID-19. The table came from immunoSEQ multiplex PCR; TCRdb's copy has only in-frame clones and leaves some out. This sample has tens of thousands of clones, with about 88% found just once. Sample: peripheral blood. Source of these receptors: a human donor in a cohort sampled during active COVID-19. Both conserved end residues are part of each CDR3. D genes are given only for firm matches. The size entry is marked missing in some rows and otherwise reads once, few, many or a size class.

J gene | clone size | V gene | D gene | CDR3 protein | CDR3 DNA
TRBJ2-5 | . | TRBV3-1/TRBV3-2 | TRBD2 | CASSARSGGASETQYF | TGTGCCAGCAGCGCCAGAAGCGGGGGGGCCAGTGAGACCCAGTACTTC
TRBJ1-3 | . | TRBV28 | . | CASSRSTGTPGNTIYF | TGTGCCAGCAGTCGGAGTACAGGGACCCCTGGAAACACCATATATTTT
TRBJ1-1 | . | TRBV28 | . | CASSLREPNTEAFF | TGTGCCAGCAGTTTAAGGGAGCCGAACACTGAAGCTTTCTTT
TRBJ1-1 | . | TRBV30 | TRBD1 | CAWSEQGATEAFF | TGTGCCTGGTCGGAGCAGGGGGCCACTGAAGCTTTCTTT
TRBJ1-1 | . | TRBV6-6 | . | CATNPPGGMNTEAFF | TGTGCCACCAACCCTCCGGGGGGAATGAACACTGAAGCTTTCTTT
TRBJ2-3 | . | TRBV4-2 | TRBD2 | CASSRIGTSGGASTQYF | TGTGCCAGCAGCCGTATCGGGACTAGCGGGGGGGCAAGTACGCAGTATTTT
TRBJ2-2 | . | TRBV10-3 | TRBD2 | CAISLTSGGDGTGELFF | TGTGCCATCAGCCTGACTAGCGGGGGGGACGGCACCGGGGAGCTGTTTTTT
TRBJ2-1 | . | TRBV5-1 | . | CASTPGQGIYNEQFF | TGCGCCAGCACGCCGGGCCAGGGTATTTACAATGAGCAGTTCTTC
TRBJ2-2 | few | TRBV3-1/TRBV3-2 | . | CASSRTATGELFF | TGTGCCAGCAGCCGAACAGCCACCGGGGAGCTGTTTTTT
TRBJ2-1 | . | TRBV7-2 | TRBD1 | CASSVDREPGNEQFF | TGTGCCAGCAGCGTCGACAGGGAGCCGGGGAATGAGCAGTTCTTC
TRBJ2-2 | once | TRBV6-5 | TRBD1 | CATMDRGRTGELFF | TGTGCCACCATGGACAGGGGGCGAACCGGGGAGCTGTTTTTT
TRBJ1-4 | . | TRBV7-8 | TRBD1 | CASSLAPPGQGREKLFF | TGTGCCAGCAGCTTAGCCCCTCCGGGACAGGGTCGTGAAAAACTGTTTTTT
TRBJ2-3 | medium-sized | TRBV6-5 | TRBD1 | CASSRTGAGVDTQYF | TGTGCCAGCAGTCGGACAGGGGCGGGAGTAGATACGCAGTATTTT
TRBJ1-2 | . | TRBV18 | TRBD1 | CASSPVDRGDGYTF | TGTGCCAGCTCACCAGTCGACAGGGGCGATGGCTACACCTTC
TRBJ2-5 | . | TRBV20-1 | TRBD2 | CSASGRGNQETQYF | TGCAGTGCTAGTGGGAGGGGTAACCAAGAGACCCAGTACTTC
TRBJ2-2 | . | TRBV13 | . | CASAQGRNTGELFF | TGTGCTAGCGCCCAGGGGAGGAACACCGGGGAGCTGTTTTTT
TRBJ2-7 | . | TRBV28 | TRBD1 | CASSGQGYEQYF | TGTGCCAGCAGTGGACAGGGCTACGAGCAGTACTTC
TRBJ2-3 | . | TRBV6-4 | TRBD2 | CASSVLAGLADTQYF | TGTGCCAGCAGTGTCCTAGCGGGGCTCGCAGATACGCAGTATTTT
TRBJ2-1 | . | TRBV6-1 | TRBD2 | CASSDMTSGNNEQFF | TGTGCCAGCAGTGACATGACTAGCGGTAACAATGAGCAGTTCTTC
TRBJ1-1 | . | TRBV27 | . | CASSLSGVGTEAFF | TGTGCCAGCAGTTTATCAGGGGTGGGAACTGAAGCTTTCTTT
TRBJ2-3 | . | TRBV6-6 | TRBD2 | CASSGKRGPTDTQYF | TGTGCCAGCAGCGGCAAGCGGGGGCCCACAGATACGCAGTATTTT
TRBJ2-1 | . | TRBV4-1 | TRBD1 | CASSLQGSPDNEQFF | TGCGCCAGCAGCTTACAGGGGTCACCGGACAATGAGCAGTTCTTC
TRBJ1-6 | . | TRBV10-3 | . | CAISESKRAGADSPLHF | TGTGCCATCAGTGAGTCGAAAAGGGCAGGGGCGGATTCACCCCTCCACTTT
TRBJ2-7 | . | TRBV28 | . | CASSQGALGGLIAGEQYF | TGTGCCAGCAGTCAGGGGGCCCTGGGAGGTTTAATAGCGGGCGAGCAGTACTTC
TRBJ2-1 | . | TRBV6-2/TRBV6-3 | TRBD2 | CASSEGTSGSLYNEQFF | TGTGCCAGCAGCGAAGGGACTAGCGGGAGCCTCTACAATGAGCAGTTCTTC
TRBJ2-2 | . | TRBV5-6 | TRBD1 | CASSGDRGHDGELFF | TGTGCCAGCAGCGGAGACAGGGGGCATGACGGGGAGCTGTTTTTT
TRBJ2-7 | once | TRBV7-8 | TRBD1 | CASTLGQARGYEQYF | TGTGCCAGCACCCTCGGACAGGCTCGTGGGTACGAGCAGTACTTC
TRBJ1-4 | . | TRBV19 | . | CASSGRTVATNEKLFF | TGTGCCAGTAGTGGCCGGACAGTTGCAACTAATGAAAAACTGTTTTTT
TRBJ2-2 | . | TRBV15 | TRBD2 | CATASGGRTGELFF | TGTGCCACCGCGAGCGGGGGGCGCACCGGGGAGCTGTTTTTT
TRBJ1-6 | . | TRBV30 | . | CAWSGARGNNSPLHF | TGTGCCTGGAGTGGAGCTCGGGGGAATAATTCACCCCTCCACTTT
TRBJ2-7 | . | TRBV30 | TRBD1 | CAWRDRGTYEQYF | TGTGCCTGGAGGGACAGGGGGACTTACGAGCAGTACTTC
TRBJ2-2 | . | TRBV9 | TRBD2 | CASSVEKAGVPGELFF | TGTGCCAGCAGCGTGGAAAAAGCGGGAGTGCCCGGGGAGCTGTTTTTT
TRBJ1-1 | few | TRBV5-1 | . | CASSPTRAGHTEAFF | TGCGCCAGCAGCCCTACCCGGGCAGGGCACACTGAAGCTTTCTTT
TRBJ1-2 | . | TRBV19 | . | CASSPPAELRAGGYTF | TGTGCCAGTAGTCCCCCAGCTGAGTTGCGGGCGGGTGGCTACACCTTC
TRBJ2-4 | . | TRBV6-2/TRBV6-3 | . | CASSYPGPNIQYF | TGTGCCAGCAGTTACCCAGGGCCCAACATTCAGTACTTC
TRBJ2-2 | few | TRBV10-1 | TRBD1 | CASSRDRTNTGELFF | TGCGCCAGCAGTAGGGACAGGACGAACACCGGGGAGCTGTTTTTT
TRBJ1-1 | . | TRBV29-1 | . | CSIRENTEAFF | TGCAGCATCAGGGAGAACACTGAAGCTTTCTTT
TRBJ1-5 | . | TRBV4-3 | . | CASSQEFILAGNQPQHF | TGCGCCAGCAGCCAAGAATTTATTCTGGCAGGGAATCAGCCCCAGCATTTT
TRBJ2-2 | . | TRBV18 | TRBD1 | CASSPQQGETGELFF | TGTGCCAGCTCACCACAACAGGGGGAAACCGGGGAGCTGTTTTTT
TRBJ2-3 | . | TRBV18 | TRBD2 | CASSPRGTSGGADTQYF | TGTGCCAGCTCACCACGAGGGACTAGCGGGGGGGCTGATACGCAGTATTTT